What follows are 30 T cell receptor beta chains derived from one specimen sequenced in a study of cytomegalovirus exposure and HLA in healthy donors (TCRdb year 2017). Preparation of the library involved the immunoSEQ multiplex PCR assay. The multiplex PCR relied on a mix of 60 forward primers for TCR Vbeta segments and 13 reverse primers for TCR Jbeta segments. TCRdb mirrors the immuneACCESS table, restricted to in-frame sequences. Some clones are absent from its copies; in checked studies, under half trace to an unresolved V gene, and the reason for the others is unknown. The sample data list about 160,000 clones, and over 65% of these were observed just once. Together, the top ten hold approximately 7.1% of the sample. Sequencing input: PBMCs. Receptors originate from a man aged 35-49 years in good health and CMV-seropositive.

V is TRBV7-9 and J is TRBJ1-2; 8 bases are a match to TRBD1. CDR3 length: 15 residues. CDR1 is SEHNR, CDR2 FQNEAQ, per germline (reference sequence). V trimming: 3 bases; J trimming: 7 bases; junction bases outside the gene matches: 10. The CDR3 DNA sequence: TGTGCCAGCAGCTTTAGTAGGACAGGGAGCGGTGGCTACACCTTC. This codes for CASSFSRTGSGGYTF.

The chain carries TRBV11-3 and TRBJ2-5; D may be TRBD2 (5 bases). The end of the DNA fits TRBJ2-7 better, so the J call may be wrong. This CDR3 is built from 13 residues. Germline V gene lookup returns CDR1 SGHNT and CDR2 YENEEA. The CDR3 DNA follows: TGTGCCAGCAGCCCCCGAGGGAGCTACGAGCAGTACTTC. Its translation: CASSPRGSYEQYF.

V is TRBV27 and J is TRBJ2-5; 8 bases match TRBD1. The J call may be faulty, since TRBJ2-7 better matches the DNA end. CDR3 size: 19 residues. Germline assignment: CDR1 MNHEY and CDR2 SMNVEV (reference sequence). This CDR3 is CASSLAPPVGTGRTYEQYF. CDR3 DNA sequence: TGTGCCAGCAGTTTAGCCCCACCAGTGGGGACAGGACGAACCTACGAGCAGTACTTC.

This CDR3 reads CSARQGDEAFF. CDR3 bases: TGCAGCGCTAGGCAAGGCGATGAAGCTTTCTTT. The chain couples TRBV29-1 to TRBJ1-1; D is ambiguous. Germline V gene lookup returns CDR1 SQVTM and CDR2 ANQGSEA. V was clipped by 7 bases and J by 7 bases, with 13 bases between them. The CDR3 sequence is 11 residues long.

This clone was detected only a few times. This sequence joins TRBV4-3 and TRBJ1-6; no firm D call. Germline V lookup: CDR1 LGHNA, CDR2 YSLEER. The CDR3 is made up of 14 amino acids. Trimming shortened V by 7 bases and J by 5 bases, and 12 bases separated the two germline ends. In DNA form, the CDR3 reads TGCGCCAGCACCCTTTCACTGGATAATTCACCCCTCCACTTT. Amino acids: CASTLSLDNSPLHF.

The chain couples TRBV30 to TRBJ1-5; a possible D gene is TRBD1 (5 bases). The CDR3 spans 14 residues. V lost 5 bases, J lost 4 bases, and 15 bases lay in between. Germline-derived CDR1 and CDR2 are GTSNPN and SVGIG (reference sequence). The CDR3 protein is CAWASKGRNQPQHF. CDR3 nucleotides: TGTGCCTGGGCCTCGAAGGGGCGGAATCAGCCCCAGCATTTT.

As concerns this clone: One junction end does not reproduce the germline sequence, and a read error may be involved. The chain employs TRBV4-1 and TRBJ1-1; 10 bases are shared with TRBD1. CDR3 length: 17 residues. Germline lookup yields CDR1 MGHRA and CDR2 YSYEKL. The CDR3 is CTSSQGTGDLMNTEAFF. CDR3 DNA: TGCACCAGCAGCCAAGGGACAGGGGACCTCATGAACACTGAAGCTTTCTTT.

The chain links TRBV19 to TRBJ2-7; D perhaps matches TRBD2 (5 bases). This CDR3 contains 13 residues. Germline CDR1 and CDR2: LNHDA and SQIVND (reference sequence). The germline V and J ends were trimmed by 0 bases and 4 bases, with 7 bases remaining between them. CDR3 bases: TGTGCCAGTAGTATAGATCGAGGGTACGAGCAGTACTTC. Protein sequence: CASSIDRGYEQYF.

The count of this clone is one. The J gene is TRBJ2-1, the V gene TRBV5-1, with 11 bases matching TRBD2. Per germline, CDR1 SGHRS and CDR2 YFSETQ. With 5 bases clipped from V and 4 bases from J, the junction kept 5 bases outside the gene matches. This CDR3 comprises 15 residues. CDR3 sequence: CASSRLAGGYNEQFF. DNA of the CDR3: TGCGCCAGCAGTAGGCTAGCGGGGGGTTACAATGAGCAGTTCTTC.

This chain joins TRBV10-3 and TRBJ2-5; TRBD1 matches 9 bases. TRBJ2-7 explains the end of the DNA better; the J call may be wrong. This CDR3 has 15 amino acids. The V gene's germline CDR1 is ENHRY and CDR2 SYGVKD. The CDR3 is CAISLGTGPSYEQYF. The CDR3 DNA reads TGTGCCATCAGCTTAGGGACAGGGCCTTCCTACGAGCAGTACTTC.

This chain links TRBV7-9 with TRBJ2-7; D not resolved. The V gene's germline CDR1 is SEHNR and CDR2 FQNEAQ (reference sequence). With 5 bases removed from V and 2 bases from J, the gap between germline ends came to 10 bases. The CDR3 length is 13 residues. The CDR3 sequence is CASSTEATYEQYF. The CDR3 nucleotides are TGTGCCAGCAGCACCGAGGCCACCTACGAGCAGTACTTC.

The chain carries TRBV12-5 and TRBJ1-1, with 9 bases aligning to TRBD1. Germline CDR1 LGHNT, CDR2 FRNRAP. This CDR3 spans 13 amino acids. J was trimmed by 4 bases and V by 7 bases; bases with no gene match: 4. CDR3 sequence (DNA): TGTGCTAGTGTTGACAGGGGGAGCACTGAAGCTTTCTTT. This translates into CASVDRGSTEAFF. Drawing the rest from reference TRBV12-5 and TRBJ1-1, the complete variable domain is DARVTQTPRHKVTEMGQEVTMRCQPILGHNTVFWYRQTMMQGLELLAYFRNRAPLDDSGMPKDRFSAEMPDATLATLKIQPSEPRDSAVYFCASVDRGSTEAFFGQGTRLTVV.

The rearrangement uses TRBV7-6 and TRBJ1-3; D remains unclear. The CDR3 loop spans 18 amino acids. V lost 5 bases and J lost 0, with 20 bases in between. Per germline, CDR1 SGHVS and CDR2 FNYEAQ. This CDR3 is CASSLSLEERSSGNTIYF. CDR3 sequence (DNA): TGTGCCAGCAGCCTAAGCCTGGAGGAGAGGAGCTCTGGAAACACCATATATTTT.

The rearrangement uses TRBV19 and TRBJ2-5, with TRBD2 identical over 8 bases. From germline, CDR1 is LNHDA and CDR2 SQIVND (reference sequence). The V segment lost 3 bases and the J segment 10 bases; nucleotides outside the gene matches: 7. This CDR3 is 13 amino acids long. The CDR3 nucleotides read TGTGCCAGTAGTATTCCCGGGGGGGCTGTCCAGTACTTC. It codes for CASSIPGGAVQYF.

This clone showed up just a few times. In DNA form, the CDR3 reads TGCGCCAGCAGCCAAGATCGGGACTTTCTGTTTTTT. This codes for CASSQDRDFLFF. This chain joins TRBV4-3 and TRBJ1-4; tentative D call: TRBD1 (5 bases). Looked up from germline, CDR1 is LGHNA and CDR2 is YSLEER. Trimming shortened V by 0 bases and J by 14 bases, and 10 bases separated the two germline ends. CDR3 size: 12 residues.

This chain uses TRBV23-1 with TRBJ2-1; TRBD1 aligns across 9 bases. TRBV23-1 is an ORF, and what it does is uncertain. The CDR3 totals 16 residues. The junction had 11 bases not matched to a gene; V was cut back by 3 bases and J by 8 bases. The CDR3 region has the DNA TGCGCCAGCAGTCAGGGACAGGGCCCCCTGTTGGATGAGCAGTTCTTC. It yields the protein CASSQGQGPLLDEQFF.

The genes are TRBV27 and TRBJ1-6; the D gene is possibly TRBD1 (5 bases). Germline V lookup: CDR1 MNHEY, CDR2 SMNVEV (reference sequence). V gave up 1 base and J gave up 0 bases, with 10 bases separating them. The CDR3 has 17 amino acids. CDR3 nucleotides: TGTGCCAGCAGTTTATACGCAGGGCACTCCTATAATTCACCCCTCCACTTT. Translating gives CASSLYAGHSYNSPLHF.

Worth noting for this clone: The junction does not match germline at one end; this may be a read error. The chain links TRBV7-9 to TRBJ1-2; the D is unclear. This CDR3 has 12 amino acids. Germline CDR1 reads SEHNR; CDR2 reads FQNEAQ (reference sequence). CDR3 loop: CSSSIRQRPYTF. The DNA for the CDR3 is TGTTCCAGCAGCATCAGACAACGACCTTACACCTTC. The whole variable domain, remainder taken from reference TRBV7-9 and TRBJ1-2, is DTGVSQNPRHKITKRGQNVTFRCDPISEHNRLYWYRQTLGQGPEFLTYFQNEAQLEKSRLLSDRFSAERPKGSFSTLEIQRTEQGDSAMYLCSSSIRQRPYTFGSGTRLTVV.

This clone was seen only once. The chain joins TRBV5-1 to TRBJ2-2, with TRBD1 identical over 8 bases. With 6 bases clipped from V and 4 bases from J, the junction kept 5 bases outside the gene matches. The CDR3 contains 14 residues. Looked up from germline, CDR1 is SGHRS and CDR2 is YFSETQ. CDR3 residues: CASMGTGVTGELFF. In DNA form, the CDR3 reads TGCGCCAGCATGGGGACAGGAGTCACCGGGGAGCTGTTTTTT.

CDR3 protein: CASSQETGALGDTQYF. The CDR3 nucleotides read TGCGCCAGCAGCCAAGAAACAGGGGCCCTGGGAGATACGCAGTATTTT. The rearrangement links TRBV4-1 to TRBJ2-3, with 7 nucleotides matching TRBD1. CDR1 and CDR2 (germline): MGHRA, YSYEKL. The CDR3 contains 16 residues. With 0 bases clipped from V and 5 bases from J, the junction kept 8 bases outside the gene matches.

This rearrangement joins TRBV18 to TRBJ2-2; D is possibly TRBD2 (6 bases). The germline gives CDR1 KGHSH, CDR2 LQKENI. The V end was cut by 4 bases, the J end by 7 bases, with 13 bases between. CDR3 length equals 14 residues. This chain's CDR3 is CASSLDKGGGELFF. In DNA form, the CDR3 reads TGTGCCAGCTCACTGGACAAGGGAGGCGGGGAGCTGTTTTTT.

The chain joins TRBV29-1 to TRBJ1-2; 7 bases agree with TRBD1. The CDR3 extends over 14 amino acids. Trimming cost V 6 bases and J 4 bases; bases outside gene matches: 11. Per the germline V gene, CDR1 is SQVTM and CDR2 is ANQGSEA. For the CDR3, the DNA is TGCAGCGTGGAATGGGTAGGGGGCACCTATGGCTACACCTTC. Translated, it gives CSVEWVGGTYGYTF.

V and J are TRBV18 and TRBJ1-6; 7 nucleotides match TRBD1. J was trimmed by 10 bases and V by 2 bases; bases with no gene match: 11. The CDR3 has 16 residues. Germline V CDR1 and CDR2: KGHSH, LQKENI. Written as DNA, the CDR3 is TGTGCCAGCTCACCAGAGGCAGGGGGAATGGGATCACCCCTCCACTTT. Its protein is CASSPEAGGMGSPLHF.

This rearrangement joins TRBV7-3 to TRBJ2-2; D possibly corresponds to TRBD1 (5 bases). Trimming removed 1 base at V and 0 bases at J, with 12 bases between. Germline-derived CDR1 and CDR2 are SGHTA and FQGTGA. The CDR3 has 17 residues. Written as DNA, the CDR3 is TGTGCCAGCAGCTTAAGAGGTCAGGGAACGAACACCGGGGAGCTGTTTTTT. Residues: CASSLRGQGTNTGELFF.

The chain uses TRBV5-4 and TRBJ1-2; 9 positions agree with TRBD1. The trim removed 0 bases at V and 7 bases at J, leaving 10 bases unmatched. There are 16 residues in the CDR3. Germline CDR1 reads SGHNT; CDR2 reads YYREEE (reference sequence). The CDR3 sequence is CASSLAQGAGESGYTF. For the CDR3, the DNA is TGTGCCAGCAGCTTGGCACAGGGGGCTGGTGAAAGTGGCTACACCTTC. The entire variable domain, with the rest obtained from reference TRBV5-4 and TRBJ1-2, is as follows: ETGVTQSPTHLIKTRGQQVTLRCSSQSGHNTVSWYQQALGQGPQFIFQYYREEENGRGNFPPRFSGLQFPNYSSELNVNALELDDSALYLCASSLAQGAGESGYTFGSGTRLTVV.

This chain connects TRBV18 to TRBJ2-7; D might be TRBD2 (7 bases). V was shortened by 2 bases and J by 0 bases, with 14 bases between the two germline ends. CDR1 and CDR2 from the germline V gene are KGHSH and LQKENI. CDR3 length: 16 amino acids. The CDR3 reads CASSPMRGLLSYEQYF. The CDR3 DNA is TGTGCCAGCTCACCAATGCGGGGGCTTCTCTCCTACGAGCAGTACTTC.

This clone has just a few counts. The chain is built from TRBV5-6 and TRBJ1-1, with a tentative D call TRBD1 (5 bases). The V gene lost 3 bases and the J gene lost 7 bases, with 16 bases spanning the gap. The CDR3 is 14 amino acids. The germline gives CDR1 SGHDT, CDR2 YYEEEE. The CDR3, as DNA: TGTGCCAGCAGCTCCCCCGTAGGGGTGGGTGAAGCTTTCTTT. Amino acid sequence: CASSSPVGVGEAFF.

This chain connects TRBV19 to TRBJ2-2; D not certain. The CDR3 consists of 14 residues. Germline V gene sequence: CDR1 LNHDA, CDR2 SQIVND (reference sequence). V was pared by 5 bases and J by 0 bases, with 7 bases between. CDR3 nucleotide sequence: TGTGCCAGTAGTGCAGACACGAACACCGGGGAGCTGTTTTTT. Residues: CASSADTNTGELFF.

This chain connects TRBV6-5 to TRBJ1-1; D remains unclear. V gave up 2 bases and J gave up 0 bases, with 13 bases separating them. The CDR3 covers 16 residues. The V gene's germline CDR1 is MNHEY and CDR2 SVGAGI. The CDR3 region is CASSYIRGGMNTEAFF. DNA of the CDR3: TGTGCCAGCAGTTACATACGTGGCGGGATGAACACTGAAGCTTTCTTT.

This clone was counted a few times. V gene TRBV19 combines with J gene TRBJ2-5; 12 bases line up with TRBD2. V dropped 3 bases and J dropped 4; count of bases not matched to a gene: 9. The CDR3 length is 17 residues. Germline V gene data show CDR1 as LNHDA and CDR2 as SQIVND (reference sequence). The CDR3 here is CASSMWLAGGRGETQYF. In nucleotides, the CDR3 is TGTGCCAGTAGTATGTGGCTAGCGGGGGGGAGAGGAGAGACCCAGTACTTC. Complete variable domain (other parts from reference TRBV19 and TRBJ2-5): DGGITQSPKYLFRKEGQNVTLSCEQNLNHDAMYWYRQDPGQGLRLIYYSQIVNDFQKGDIAEGYSVSREKKESFPLTVTSAQKNPTAFYLCASSMWLAGGRGETQYFGPGTRLLVL.